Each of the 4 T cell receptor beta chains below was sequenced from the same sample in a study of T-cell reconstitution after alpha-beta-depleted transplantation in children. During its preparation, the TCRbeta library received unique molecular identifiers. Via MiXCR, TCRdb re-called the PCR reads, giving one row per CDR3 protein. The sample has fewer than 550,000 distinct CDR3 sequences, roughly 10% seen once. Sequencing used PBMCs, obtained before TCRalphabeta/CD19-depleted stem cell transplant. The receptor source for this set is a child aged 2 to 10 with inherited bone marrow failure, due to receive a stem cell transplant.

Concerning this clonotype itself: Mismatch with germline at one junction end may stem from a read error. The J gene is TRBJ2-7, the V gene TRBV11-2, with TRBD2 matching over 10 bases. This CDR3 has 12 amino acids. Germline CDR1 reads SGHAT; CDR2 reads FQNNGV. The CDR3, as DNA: TGTGACAGCTCTAGCGGGAGCTACGAGCAGTACTTC. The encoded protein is CDSSSGSYEQYF.

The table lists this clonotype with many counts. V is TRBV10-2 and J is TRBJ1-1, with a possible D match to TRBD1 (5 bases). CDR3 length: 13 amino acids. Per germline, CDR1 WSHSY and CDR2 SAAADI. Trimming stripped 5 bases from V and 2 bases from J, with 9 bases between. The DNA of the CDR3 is TGCGCCAGCAGTAAAGGGGTAAACACTGAAGCTTTCTTT. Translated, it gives CASSKGVNTEAFF.

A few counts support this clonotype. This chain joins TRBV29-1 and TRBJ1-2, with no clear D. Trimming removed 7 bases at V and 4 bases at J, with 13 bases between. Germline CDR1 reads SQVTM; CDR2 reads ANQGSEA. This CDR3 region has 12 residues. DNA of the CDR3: TGCAGCGCAGAGAGGGTAGCCTATGGCTACACCTTC. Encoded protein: CSAERVAYGYTF.

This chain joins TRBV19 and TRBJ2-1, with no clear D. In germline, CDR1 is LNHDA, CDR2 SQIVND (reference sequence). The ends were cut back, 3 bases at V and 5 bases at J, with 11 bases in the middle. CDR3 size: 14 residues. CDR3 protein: CASSIAFSNNEQFF. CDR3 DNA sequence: TGTGCCAGTAGTATCGCGTTCAGCAACAATGAGCAGTTCTTC.